The clone carrying this T cell receptor beta chain came up once. Authors' methods: From reference gene primer amplification, estimates of nucleated cell counts were derived. The data were produced by immunoSEQ multiplex PCR, yet TCRdb's version contains in-frame clones alone and is incomplete. V and J calls and clone size are as listed in that table; D and trimming were resolved from the DNA. The sample includes about 150,000 clones, about nine tenths seen only once; the top ten take about 4.2%. The sample comes from a study of blood T cell repertoires in COVID-19. Looking at the study overall: The samples span acute and convalescent COVID-19 from the United States, Italy and Spain.

Between the trimmed V and J ends, which lost 1 base and 1 base, there was a span of 12 bases. The CDR3 has 15 residues. Germline V gives CDR1 SGHNT, CDR2 YYREEE (reference sequence). V and J are TRBV5-4 and TRBJ2-7; D gene uncertain. The sequenced material came from peripheral blood. The source is a woman between 55 and 75 years old with active or convalescent COVID-19. CDR3 region: CASSLSSPGSYEQYF. The CDR3 DNA is TGTGCCAGCAGCTTGAGTAGCCCGGGTTCCTACGAGCAGTACTTC.